This TCR beta chain stems from a study of Ad26.COV2.S vaccination and SARS-CoV-2 variants. Trimming left V 3 bases short and J 2 bases short, with 13 bases between. Germline V gene lookup returns CDR1 MGHRA and CDR2 YSYEKL. CDR3 length: 15 amino acids. Measured with immunoSEQ multiplex PCR; TCRdb has only the in-frame clones, and not every one. The sample carries fewer than 400,000 clones, around 83% recorded once. Study-level points and caveats: Quantification of TCR breadth and depth may have yielded underestimates of total T cell responses. It was reported that spike-specific CD8+ and CD4+ T cell responses were substantially broad after vaccination.

A note on this clone: Its antigen is still unknown.

Regarding treatment: 15 to 20 received Ad26.COV2.S at low or high dose, single or two shots; 5 received placebo; per-sample allocation not given. It was on day 63 after the first vaccine or placebo injection that samples were taken. The individual, an adult aged 18-55 years, was a donor in Boston. An Ad26 vector that expressed Wuhan-strain SARS-CoV-2 spike constituted the vaccine. V gene TRBV4-1 combines with J gene TRBJ2-5; D remains unclear. This specimen consisted of peripheral blood, obtained in a trial of Ad26.COV2.S vaccine versus placebo. The receptor was isolated from a person between 18 and 65 years old who received the Ad26.COV2.S COVID-19 vaccine or a placebo. Here the CDR3 DNA reads TGCGCCAGCAGCCATAACCAGGTGACACAAGAGACCCAGTACTTC. It codes for CASSHNQVTQETQYF.